These T cell receptor beta chains were read from a single sample in a study of T cells expressing NK-cell markers. TCRdb reprocessed the 5' RACE reads; each CDR3 protein has one entry and no DNA is given. The sample table sets out under 500,000 distinct CDR3 sequences. The sequencing sample was made of blood T cells: a sorted CD56 or NKG2C T cell subset, CD4+ or CD8+ T cells, or bulk PBMC T cells (not recorded which). The source of these receptors is a woman between 18 and 69 years old in good health. CDR3s include the opening cysteine and the closing phenylalanine or tryptophan.

j_call v_call cdr3_aa
TRBJ2-3 TRBV5-1 CASSLELLDTQYF
TRBJ2-1 TRBV6-2/TRBV6-3 CASSQLAGGPGEQFF
TRBJ2-2 TRBV5-1 CTSSPTGVGELFF
TRBJ1-1 TRBV7-9 CASSSGQGENTEAFF
TRBJ1-3 TRBV11-2 CASSLEAGRGRTRNTIYF
TRBJ2-1 TRBV4-2 CASSQGRSSFNEQFF
TRBJ2-1 TRBV12-3/TRBV12-4 CASSGSFDEQFF
TRBJ2-7 TRBV12-3/TRBV12-4 CASSPWTGPSYEQYF
TRBJ2-7 TRBV12-3/TRBV12-4 CASSLSFRETYEQYF
TRBJ2-5 TRBV9 CASSVGHYQETQYF
TRBJ2-5 TRBV6-5 CASSNSGTGLGTQYF
TRBJ2-7 TRBV27 CASSFGLAGAGEQYF
TRBJ2-1 TRBV19 CASNGRSYNEQFF
TRBJ1-1 TRBV29-1 CSVDADTEAFF
TRBJ1-2 TRBV7-9 CASSLLGVRDGYTF
TRBJ2-1 TRBV11-1 CASSLFVDSYNEQFF
TRBJ2-7 TRBV11-2 CASSIVSGTGVEQYF
TRBJ2-1 TRBV10-3 CAISETGIYNEQFF
TRBJ1-4 TRBV7-8 CASGRSNEKLFF
TRBJ1-5 TRBV6-2/TRBV6-3 CASSYSAVVNQPQHF
TRBJ1-1 TRBV20-1 CSAQLWKNTEAFF
TRBJ2-2 TRBV9 CASSVGTSSPGELFF
TRBJ2-1 TRBV9 CASSPRGAGASSYNEQFF
TRBJ1-3 TRBV20-1 CSASTTGGGSGNTIYF